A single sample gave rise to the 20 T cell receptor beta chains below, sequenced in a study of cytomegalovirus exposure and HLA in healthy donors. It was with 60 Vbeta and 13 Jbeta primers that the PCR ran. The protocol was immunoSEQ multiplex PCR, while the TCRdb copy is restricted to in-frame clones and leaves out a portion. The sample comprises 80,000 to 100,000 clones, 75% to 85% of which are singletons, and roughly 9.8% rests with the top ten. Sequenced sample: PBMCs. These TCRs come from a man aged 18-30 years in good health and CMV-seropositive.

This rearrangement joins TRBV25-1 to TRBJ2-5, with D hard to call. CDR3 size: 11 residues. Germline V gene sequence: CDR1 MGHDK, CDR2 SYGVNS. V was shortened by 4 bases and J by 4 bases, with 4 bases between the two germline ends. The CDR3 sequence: CASSVSETQYF. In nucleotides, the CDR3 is TGTGCCAGCAGTGTATCAGAGACCCAGTACTTC. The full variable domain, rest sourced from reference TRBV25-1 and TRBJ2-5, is EADIYQTPRYLVIGTGKKITLECSQTMGHDKMYWYQQDPGMELHLIHYSYGVNSTEKGDLSSESTVSRIRTEHFPLTLESARPSHTSQYLCASSVSETQYFGPGTRLLVL.

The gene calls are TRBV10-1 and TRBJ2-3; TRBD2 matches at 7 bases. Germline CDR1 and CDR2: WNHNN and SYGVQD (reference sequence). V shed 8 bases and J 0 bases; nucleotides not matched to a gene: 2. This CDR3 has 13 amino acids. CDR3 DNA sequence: TGCGCCAGCCGGCGGGGGAGCACAGATACGCAGTATTTT. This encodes CASRRGSTDTQYF.

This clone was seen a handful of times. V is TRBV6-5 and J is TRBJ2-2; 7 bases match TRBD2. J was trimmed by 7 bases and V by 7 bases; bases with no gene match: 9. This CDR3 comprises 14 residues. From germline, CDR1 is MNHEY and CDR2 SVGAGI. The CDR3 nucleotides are TGTGCCAGCACTGTGGGGAGGGCCGGCGGGGAGCTGTTTTTT. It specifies CASTVGRAGGELFF.

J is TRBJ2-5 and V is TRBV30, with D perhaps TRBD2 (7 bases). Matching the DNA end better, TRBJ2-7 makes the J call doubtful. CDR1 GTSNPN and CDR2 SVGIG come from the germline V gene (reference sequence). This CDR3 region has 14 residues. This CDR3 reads CAWTGGPWTHEQYF. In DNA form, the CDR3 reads TGTGCCTGGACCGGGGGGCCCTGGACCCACGAGCAGTACTTC.

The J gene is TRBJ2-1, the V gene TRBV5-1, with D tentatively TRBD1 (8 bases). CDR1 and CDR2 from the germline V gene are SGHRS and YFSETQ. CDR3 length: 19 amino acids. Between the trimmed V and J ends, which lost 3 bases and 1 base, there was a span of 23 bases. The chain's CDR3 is CASSWRGQAIAGSYNEQFF. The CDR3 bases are TGCGCCAGCAGCTGGCGGGGACAGGCTATAGCGGGTTCCTACAATGAGCAGTTCTTC.

The CDR3 loop is CASSRRRQGSSGANVLTF. CDR3 nucleotide sequence: TGTGCCAGCAGTCGTCGGCGACAGGGAAGCTCTGGGGCCAACGTCCTGACTTTC. V is TRBV27 and J is TRBJ2-6; 7 bases match TRBD1. Germline V lookup: CDR1 MNHEY, CDR2 SMNVEV (reference sequence). The CDR3 is made up of 18 amino acids. After removal of 5 bases from V and 0 bases from J, the junction contained 10 bases not matched to a gene.

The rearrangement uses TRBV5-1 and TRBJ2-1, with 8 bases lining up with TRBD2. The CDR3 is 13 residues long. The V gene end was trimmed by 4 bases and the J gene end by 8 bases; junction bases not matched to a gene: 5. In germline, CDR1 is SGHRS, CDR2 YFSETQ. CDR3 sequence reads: CASSASGGHEQFF. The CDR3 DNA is TGCGCCAGCAGCGCCTCGGGGGGGCATGAGCAGTTCTTC. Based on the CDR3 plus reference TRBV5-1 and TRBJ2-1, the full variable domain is KAGVTQTPRYLIKTRGQQVTLSCSPISGHRSVSWYQQTPGQGLQFLFEYFSETQRNKGNFPGRFSGRQFSNSRSEMNVSTLELGDSALYLCASSASGGHEQFFGPGTRLTVL.

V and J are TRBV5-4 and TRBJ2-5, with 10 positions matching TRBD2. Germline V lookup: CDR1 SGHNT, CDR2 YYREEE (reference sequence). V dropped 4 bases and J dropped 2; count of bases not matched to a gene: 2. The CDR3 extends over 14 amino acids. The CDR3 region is CASSLLAGQETQYF. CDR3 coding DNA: TGTGCCAGCAGCCTACTAGCGGGGCAAGAGACCCAGTACTTC.

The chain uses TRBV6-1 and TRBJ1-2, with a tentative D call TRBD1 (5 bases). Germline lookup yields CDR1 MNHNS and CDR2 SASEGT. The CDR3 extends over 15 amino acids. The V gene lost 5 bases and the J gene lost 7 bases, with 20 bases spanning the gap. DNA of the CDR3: TGTGCCAGCAGTTCTCCGGGACTCGGACGTGGTGGCTACACCTTC. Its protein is CASSSPGLGRGGYTF.

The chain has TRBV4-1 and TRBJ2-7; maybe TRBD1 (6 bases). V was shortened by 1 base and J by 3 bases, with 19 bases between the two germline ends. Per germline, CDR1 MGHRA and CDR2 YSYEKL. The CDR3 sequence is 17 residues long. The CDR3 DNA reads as TGCGCCAGCAGCCAAGGAGGTTCGCCGAGGGGGAGCTACGAGCAGTACTTC. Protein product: CASSQGGSPRGSYEQYF.

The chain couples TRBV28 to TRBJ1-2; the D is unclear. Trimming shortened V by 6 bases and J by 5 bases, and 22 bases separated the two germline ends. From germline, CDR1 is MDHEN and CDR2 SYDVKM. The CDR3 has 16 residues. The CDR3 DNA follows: TGTGCCAGCAGCACCACCGCTAGGGAGATCAAGTATGGCTACACCTTC. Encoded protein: CASSTTAREIKYGYTF.

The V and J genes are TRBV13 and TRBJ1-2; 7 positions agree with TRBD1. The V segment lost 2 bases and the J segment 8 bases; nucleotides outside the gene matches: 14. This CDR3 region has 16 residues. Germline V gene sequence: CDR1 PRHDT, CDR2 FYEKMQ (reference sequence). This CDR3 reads CASSLLTGEISMGYTF. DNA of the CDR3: TGTGCCAGCAGCTTATTAACAGGGGAAATCAGTATGGGCTACACCTTC.

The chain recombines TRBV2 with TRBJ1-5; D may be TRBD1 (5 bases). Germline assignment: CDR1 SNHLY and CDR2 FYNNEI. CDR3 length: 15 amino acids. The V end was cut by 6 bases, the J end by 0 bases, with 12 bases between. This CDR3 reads CASRGGPASNQPQHF. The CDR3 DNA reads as TGTGCCAGCAGGGGGGGACCCGCTAGCAATCAGCCCCAGCATTTT. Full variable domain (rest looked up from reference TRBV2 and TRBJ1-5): EPEVTQTPSHQVTQMGQEVILRCVPISNHLYFYWYRQILGQKVEFLVSFYNNEISEKSEIFDDQFSVERPDGSNFTLKIRSTKLEDSAMYFCASRGGPASNQPQHFGDGTRLSIL.

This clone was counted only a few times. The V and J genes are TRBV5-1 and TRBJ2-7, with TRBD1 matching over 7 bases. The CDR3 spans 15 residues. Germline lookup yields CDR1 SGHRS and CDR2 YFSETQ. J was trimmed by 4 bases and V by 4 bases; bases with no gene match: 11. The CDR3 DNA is TGCGCCAGCAGCACTACCGGGACAGAGCTGTACGAGCAGTACTTC. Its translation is CASSTTGTELYEQYF.

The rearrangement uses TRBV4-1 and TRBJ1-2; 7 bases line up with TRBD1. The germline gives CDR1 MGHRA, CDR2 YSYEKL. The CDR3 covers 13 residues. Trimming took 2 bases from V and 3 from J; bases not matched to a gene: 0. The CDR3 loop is CASSQTGDYGYTF. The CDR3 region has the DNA TGCGCCAGCAGCCAAACAGGGGACTATGGCTACACCTTC.

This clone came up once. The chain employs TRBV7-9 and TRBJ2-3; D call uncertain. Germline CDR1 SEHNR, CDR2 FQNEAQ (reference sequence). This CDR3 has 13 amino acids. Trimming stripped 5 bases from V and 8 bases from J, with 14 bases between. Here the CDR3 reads CASSPTIDSTQYF. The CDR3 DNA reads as TGTGCCAGCAGCCCCACAATTGATTCTACGCAGTATTTT.

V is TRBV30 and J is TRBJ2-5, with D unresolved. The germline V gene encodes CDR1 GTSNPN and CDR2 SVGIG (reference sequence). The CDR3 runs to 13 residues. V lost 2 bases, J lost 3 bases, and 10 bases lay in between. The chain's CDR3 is CAWSPLLKETQYF. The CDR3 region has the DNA TGTGCCTGGAGTCCACTACTAAAAGAGACCCAGTACTTC.

The CDR3 spells CATSRDGGTNEKLFF. DNA for the CDR3: TGTGCCACCAGCAGAGATGGGGGGACTAATGAAAAACTGTTTTTT. The rearrangement uses TRBV15 and TRBJ1-4; a weak D match, TRBD1 (5 bases). The CDR3 extends over 15 amino acids. V was cut by 0 bases and J by 2 bases, with 7 bases left in between. Germline V lookup: CDR1 LNHNV, CDR2 YYDKDF (reference sequence).

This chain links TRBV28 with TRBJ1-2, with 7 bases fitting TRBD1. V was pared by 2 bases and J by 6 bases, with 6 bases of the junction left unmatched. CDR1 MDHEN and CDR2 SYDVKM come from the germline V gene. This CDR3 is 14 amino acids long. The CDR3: CASSLKTGRNGYTF. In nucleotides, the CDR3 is TGTGCCAGCAGTTTAAAGACAGGGCGGAATGGCTACACCTTC.

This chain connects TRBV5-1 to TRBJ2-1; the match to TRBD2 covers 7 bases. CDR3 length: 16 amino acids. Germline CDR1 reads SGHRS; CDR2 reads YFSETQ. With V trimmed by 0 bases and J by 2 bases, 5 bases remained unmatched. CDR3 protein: CASSLAWGGAYNEQFF. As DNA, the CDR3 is TGCGCCAGCAGCTTGGCCTGGGGGGGGGCCTACAATGAGCAGTTCTTC.